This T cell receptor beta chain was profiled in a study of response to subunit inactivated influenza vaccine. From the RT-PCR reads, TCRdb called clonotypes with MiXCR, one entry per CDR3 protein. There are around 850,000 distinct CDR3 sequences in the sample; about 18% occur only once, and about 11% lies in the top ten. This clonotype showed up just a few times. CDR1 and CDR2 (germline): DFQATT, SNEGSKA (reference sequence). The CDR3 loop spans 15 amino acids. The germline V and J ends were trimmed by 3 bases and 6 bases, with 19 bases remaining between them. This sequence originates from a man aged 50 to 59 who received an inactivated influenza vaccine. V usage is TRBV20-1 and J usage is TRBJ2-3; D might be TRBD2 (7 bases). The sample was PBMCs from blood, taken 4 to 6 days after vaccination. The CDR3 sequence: CSASNSGDISDTQYF. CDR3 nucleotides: TGCAGTGCTAGCAACAGCGGGGACATTTCTGATACGCAGTATTTT.